Sequencing of this T cell receptor beta chain was carried out in a study of OX40 agonist ivuxolimab in advanced cancers. About the study: The study treated patients with ivuxolimab, an agonistic anti-OX40 (CD134) antibody. Ivuxolimab doses were 0.01, 0.1, 0.3, 1.5, 3 or 10 mg/kg every 2 weeks.

Here immunoSEQ multiplex PCR was the method, and the copy in TCRdb shows in-frame clones only, minus some. The data contain more than 50,000 clones, about 81% of them singletons. The CDR3 is made up of 12 amino acids. The germline V gene encodes CDR1 SQVTM and CDR2 ANQGSEA. Trimming took 5 bases from V and 6 from J, leaving 13 bases between them. With autoimmune disease history or systemic immunosuppression, patients were excluded. The V call is TRBV29-1, the J call TRBJ1-2; D is uncertain. This TCR was recovered from an adult with an advanced solid tumor such as melanoma, head and neck, liver or kidney cancer. Sequences were derived from CD4+ or CD8+ T cells sorted from blood, sampled in a trial of the OX40 agonist ivuxolimab. The CDR3 sequence is CSVTTPPDGYTF. In nucleotides, the CDR3 is TGCAGCGTTACAACACCCCCAGATGGCTACACCTTC.